These 20 T cell receptor beta chains were all obtained from the same sample, sequenced in a study of T cell responses to AZD1222 COVID-19 vaccine. Sequencing was performed with immunoSEQ multiplex PCR; in TCRdb, only in-frame clones are kept and a portion is missing. Of 100,000 or so clones listed, over 80% were seen once; the top ten hold about 5%. The specimen comprised peripheral blood, sampled on day 0 of AZD1222 vaccination. The receptors stem from an adult in good health.

V and J are TRBV7-2 and TRBJ1-2, with TRBD1 as a possible D gene (5 bases). Trimming cost V 1 base and J 4 bases, with 10 bases left between them. CDR3 length: 14 amino acids. Germline CDR1 SGHTA, CDR2 FQGNSA. CDR3 region: CASSLGGTVYGYTF. The CDR3 DNA sequence: TGTGCCAGCAGCTTAGGGGGCACTGTCTATGGCTACACCTTC.

The chain links TRBV19 to TRBJ1-2; perhaps TRBD1 as D (5 bases). There are 13 residues in the CDR3. Per germline, CDR1 LNHDA and CDR2 SQIVND (reference sequence). With 5 bases removed from V and 8 bases from J, the gap between germline ends came to 15 bases. The DNA for the CDR3 is TGTGCCAGTAGTCTCGCGGGGCTAGTAGGCTACACCTTC. Translation: CASSLAGLVGYTF.

The chain combines TRBV11-2 with TRBJ2-1, with D tentatively TRBD1 (5 bases). The CDR3 length is 15 residues. Trimming cost V 4 bases and J 7 bases, with 17 bases left between them. CDR1 is SGHAT, CDR2 FQNNGV, per germline. This CDR3 is CASSSRGRIRNEQFF. The CDR3 DNA follows: TGTGCCAGCAGCTCTAGGGGTCGAATTAGGAATGAGCAGTTCTTC.

The chain recombines TRBV5-5 with TRBJ2-3; tentative D call: TRBD1 (5 bases). CDR1 is SGHKS and CDR2 is YYEKEE in the germline V gene (reference sequence). CDR3 length equals 15 residues. The V end lost 0 bases, the J end lost 2 bases, and 10 bases lay between the germline ends. CDR3 DNA: TGTGCCAGCAGCTTGGCAGGGCTCGCCACAGATACGCAGTATTTT. Its translation is CASSLAGLATDTQYF.

The J gene is TRBJ1-5, the V gene TRBV6-5, with no clear D. Germline CDR1 is MNHEY and CDR2 is SVGAGI. This CDR3 spans 14 amino acids. Trimming left V 6 bases short and J 3 bases short, with 12 bases between. CDR3 nucleotide sequence: TGTGCCAGCAGGCTCAGTGGCAACAATCAGCCCCAGCATTTT. This encodes CASRLSGNNQPQHF.

The chain uses TRBV7-2 and TRBJ1-3, with TRBD1 matching 7 bases. Trimming at V came to 5 bases and at J to 2 bases, leaving 0 bases not matched to a gene. Germline V gene lookup returns CDR1 SGHTA and CDR2 FQGNSA. The CDR3 contains 13 residues. CDR3 sequence reads: CASSQGAGNTIYF. In nucleotides, the CDR3 is TGTGCCAGCAGCCAGGGGGCTGGAAACACCATATATTTT.

This sequence joins TRBV7-8 and TRBJ2-7; D may be TRBD1 (6 bases). The germline gives CDR1 SGHVS, CDR2 FQNEAQ. Deletions cut 5 bases from V and 3 bases from J, with 20 bases between. CDR3 length: 16 residues. The CDR3 bases are TGTGCCAGCAGCCCAACCCGGCAGACAGGATTCTACGAGCAGTACTTC. This sequence encodes CASSPTRQTGFYEQYF.

This clone was seen a handful of times. V and J are TRBV6-5 and TRBJ1-5; D possibly corresponds to TRBD1 (6 bases). CDR3 length: 13 residues. Per the germline V gene, CDR1 is MNHEY and CDR2 is SVGAGI. Trimming removed 4 bases from V and 4 bases from J, with 8 bases in between. The CDR3 here is CASSWDKNQPQHF. CDR3 in DNA: TGTGCCAGCAGTTGGGACAAAAATCAGCCCCAGCATTTT.

The genes are TRBV11-2 and TRBJ1-6; D gene uncertain. Germline V lookup: CDR1 SGHAT, CDR2 FQNNGV. The CDR3 loop spans 14 amino acids. V shed 3 bases and J shed 9 bases, with 12 bases lying between them. CDR3 loop: CASSFAQRGSPLHF. The CDR3 DNA reads TGTGCCAGCAGCTTCGCTCAACGGGGTTCACCCCTCCACTTT.

The rearrangement joins TRBV25-1 to TRBJ1-3, with 9 bases that match TRBD1. The CDR3 has 16 residues. J lost 4 bases, V lost 3 bases, and 7 bases had no gene match. Germline values: CDR1 MGHDK, CDR2 SYGVNS. CDR3 sequence: CASSDGQGFWGNTIYF. In nucleotides, the CDR3 is TGTGCCAGCAGTGACGGACAGGGGTTTTGGGGAAACACCATATATTTT.

J is TRBJ1-2 and V is TRBV28, with 8 bases aligning to TRBD1. This CDR3 has 13 amino acids. J was trimmed by 4 bases and V by 5 bases; bases with no gene match: 3. Germline CDR1 MDHEN, CDR2 SYDVKM. As DNA, the CDR3 is TGTGCCAGCAGTCCCGGACAGGGCTATGGCTACACCTTC. It is translated as CASSPGQGYGYTF.

This clone was seen more than once but under ten times. The identical CDR3 is also encoded by other nucleotide sequences in the sample. The chain joins TRBV19 to TRBJ1-5; D unclear. Trimming shortened V by 5 bases and J by 4 bases, and 6 bases separated the two germline ends. CDR3 length: 12 amino acids. Germline CDR1 reads LNHDA; CDR2 reads SQIVND (reference sequence). Here the CDR3 reads CASSLGNQPQHF. The CDR3 DNA reads as TGTGCCAGTAGTTTAGGAAATCAGCCCCAGCATTTT.

A word on this clone: A junction end diverges from the germline sequence, so it may reflect a read error. This chain joins TRBV2 and TRBJ2-4, with D unresolved. Germline CDR1 reads SNHLY; CDR2 reads FYNNEI. The length of the CDR3 is 12 residues. The CDR3 bases are TGTGCCAGCAGTGAATTCGGTGCCGTTGGGGACTTC. Encoded protein: CASSEFGAVGDF.

The chain joins TRBV9 to TRBJ2-3, with 8 bases that match TRBD2. The trim removed 6 bases at V and 1 base at J, leaving 13 bases unmatched. This CDR3 comprises 17 residues. Germline CDR1 SGDLS, CDR2 YYNGEE. CDR3 sequence (DNA): TGTGCCAGCAACCAAGCGCCCGGACTAGCCCGCACAGATACGCAGTATTTT. It is translated as CASNQAPGLARTDTQYF.

The genes are TRBV7-2 and TRBJ1-1; 7 bases align to TRBD1. The CDR3 sequence is 14 residues long. Germline trimming cut 5 bases from V and 2 bases from J; bases unmatched to any gene: 5. The germline V gene encodes CDR1 SGHTA and CDR2 FQGNSA. CDR3 amino acids: CASSPGTANTEAFF. In DNA, the CDR3 is TGTGCCAGCAGCCCTGGGACAGCCAACACTGAAGCTTTCTTT.

This clone has only one observation. The chain is built from TRBV7-9 and TRBJ1-1; the D is unclear. This CDR3 region has 13 residues. The germline V gene has CDR1 SEHNR and CDR2 FQNEAQ (reference sequence). V lost 1 base and J lost 3, with 6 bases in between. The chain's CDR3 is CASSLGGHTEAFF. The CDR3 nucleotides are TGTGCCAGCAGCTTAGGTGGTCACACTGAAGCTTTCTTT.

This clone has just a few counts. The V and J genes are TRBV9 and TRBJ1-6; D call uncertain. The CDR3 loop spans 16 amino acids. Trimming cost V 0 bases and J 4 bases, with 11 bases left between them. The germline CDR1 and CDR2 sequences are SGDLS and YYNGEE. The chain's CDR3 is CASSVGRPTYNSPLHF. The CDR3 DNA reads as TGTGCCAGCAGCGTAGGCCGGCCTACGTATAATTCACCCCTCCACTTT.

The rearrangement joins TRBV6-5 to TRBJ1-2; D call uncertain. V lost 6 bases to trimming and J lost 0 bases, with 8 bases between them. Germline V lookup: CDR1 MNHEY, CDR2 SVGAGI. CDR3 size: 13 residues. CDR3 amino acids: CASRDTANYGYTF. CDR3 bases: TGTGCCAGCAGGGATACAGCTAACTATGGCTACACCTTC.

The J gene is TRBJ1-2, the V gene TRBV6-5; D gene unclear. This CDR3 contains 13 residues. Germline lookup yields CDR1 MNHEY and CDR2 SVGAGI. V was clipped by 7 bases and J by 13 bases, with 22 bases between them. The CDR3 spells CASIAPGSLICTF. Written as DNA, the CDR3 is TGTGCCAGCATCGCCCCAGGCTCCCTGATTTGCACCTTC.

The DNA of the CDR3 is TGTGCCAGCGGTTGGAACACCGGGGAGCTGTTTTTT. It translates to CASGWNTGELFF. The chain links TRBV6-5 to TRBJ2-2; unclear D gene. The length of the CDR3 is 12 residues. Per germline, CDR1 MNHEY and CDR2 SVGAGI. Trimming took 8 bases from V and 1 from J, leaving 5 bases between them.